One and the same sample provided the 23 T cell receptor beta chains below, sequenced in a study of shared clonotypes between healthy human individuals. The assay was immunoSEQ multiplex PCR, and TCRdb's table has in-frame clones only and misses some. Seen here are under 1,900,000 clones, about 98.5% observed once, and the top ten hold approximately 0.4%. The specimen was naive CD4+ T cells sorted from blood. Subset noted: CD45RA+ positively selected. The receptors shown here come from a man younger than 45 in good health.

A single count supports this clone. The chain joins TRBV7-6 to TRBJ2-3, with 9 bases lining up with TRBD2. The trim removed 5 bases at V and 4 bases at J, leaving 7 bases unmatched. From germline, CDR1 is SGHVS and CDR2 FNYEAQ. The CDR3 sequence is 15 residues long. This CDR3 is CASSPLAGRADTQYF. The CDR3 nucleotides are TGTGCCAGCAGCCCGCTAGCGGGACGAGCAGATACGCAGTATTTT.

This chain uses TRBV7-2 with TRBJ2-3; 7 bases line up with TRBD2. The CDR3 length is 16 residues. The V gene's germline CDR1 is SGHTA and CDR2 FQGNSA. After removal of 1 base from V and 5 bases from J, the junction contained 9 bases not matched to a gene. The chain's CDR3 is CASSLVRGRAVDTQYF. CDR3 bases: TGTGCCAGCAGCTTAGTCCGAGGGAGGGCCGTAGATACGCAGTATTTT.

This chain uses TRBV7-6 with TRBJ2-2, with 7 bases that match TRBD1. The germline V gene encodes CDR1 SGHVS and CDR2 FNYEAQ. The V and J ends lost 5 bases and 7 bases, in that order; junction bases with no gene match: 10. The CDR3 covers 15 residues. The CDR3 DNA reads as TGTGCCAGCAGCGCGAGGGGGCGCGATAGCGGGGAGCTGTTTTTT. It is translated as CASSARGRDSGELFF.

The chain has TRBV5-4 and TRBJ1-2, with 8 bases aligning to TRBD1. Trimming removed 5 bases from V and 0 bases from J; junction bases left unmatched: 6. The CDR3 covers 15 residues. Per the germline V gene, CDR1 is SGHNT and CDR2 is YYREEE (reference sequence). The CDR3 here is CASRPPDRANYGYTF. The DNA of the CDR3 is TGTGCCAGCAGGCCTCCGGACAGGGCTAACTATGGCTACACCTTC.

This chain connects TRBV11-2 to TRBJ1-1; a weak D match, TRBD1 (6 bases). The CDR3 extends over 16 amino acids. Germline assignment: CDR1 SGHAT and CDR2 FQNNGV. Between the trimmed V and J ends, which lost 3 bases and 3 bases, there was a span of 17 bases. The CDR3 reads CASSFRAGQKHTEAFF. CDR3 nucleotides: TGTGCCAGCAGCTTTAGGGCCGGACAGAAACACACTGAAGCTTTCTTT.

V is TRBV25-1 and J is TRBJ2-1, with D tentatively TRBD1 or TRBD2 (5 bases each). V shed 7 bases and J shed 4 bases, with 20 bases lying between them. The CDR3 is 16 residues long. Germline V gene data show CDR1 as MGHDK and CDR2 as SYGVNS. CDR3 region: CASMGVGSPLYNEQFF. As DNA, the CDR3 is TGTGCCAGCATGGGGGTGGGGAGCCCTCTTTACAATGAGCAGTTCTTC.

The CDR3 protein is CASSSGHLNTDTQYF. CDR3 sequence (DNA): TGTGCCAGCAGCTCGGGACACCTCAACACAGATACGCAGTATTTT. The chain employs TRBV6-1 and TRBJ2-3; D might be TRBD1 (6 bases). This CDR3 is 15 amino acids long. V lost 6 bases, J lost 2 bases, and 15 bases lay in between. The V gene's germline CDR1 is MNHNS and CDR2 SASEGT.

The J gene is TRBJ1-4, the V gene TRBV2; 9 bases are shared with TRBD1. CDR3 length equals 15 residues. J lost 8 bases, V lost 6 bases, and 10 bases had no gene match. Germline V gives CDR1 SNHLY, CDR2 FYNNEI. Here the CDR3 DNA reads TGTGCCAGCAGCATAACACAGGGGGCACGGGAAAAACTGTTTTTT. Translated, it gives CASSITQGAREKLFF.

Regarding this clone: This sample includes further DNA sequences coding for the same CDR3. This chain connects TRBV18 to TRBJ1-5; 7 bases line up with TRBD1. The CDR3 is 14 residues long. Germline CDR1 reads KGHSH; CDR2 reads LQKENI. Germline trimming cut 2 bases from V and 4 bases from J; bases unmatched to any gene: 2. For the CDR3, the DNA is TGTGCCAGCTCACCAACAGGGGATAATCAGCCCCAGCATTTT. Amino acids: CASSPTGDNQPQHF.

The chain is built from TRBV9 and TRBJ1-1; no clear D. V lost 0 bases to trimming and J lost 1 base, with 13 bases between them. Germline CDR1 SGDLS, CDR2 YYNGEE. The CDR3 sequence is 16 residues long. The chain's CDR3 is CASSVGPDPTNTEAFF. CDR3 coding DNA: TGTGCCAGCAGCGTAGGACCCGACCCAACGAACACTGAAGCTTTCTTT.

The V gene is TRBV30, the J gene TRBJ1-5; 9 nucleotides line up with TRBD1. Germline V CDR1 and CDR2: GTSNPN, SVGIG (reference sequence). This CDR3 has 17 residues. After removal of 2 bases from V and 6 bases from J, the junction contained 14 bases not matched to a gene. The CDR3 spells CAWSRGGSGTGIQPQHF. The CDR3 DNA sequence: TGTGCCTGGAGTCGAGGGGGGAGCGGGACAGGGATTCAGCCCCAGCATTTT.

This clone was picked up one time. The V gene is TRBV11-3, the J gene TRBJ2-1, with 7 bases that match TRBD2. V trimming: 0 bases; J trimming: 5 bases; junction bases outside the gene matches: 4. The germline gives CDR1 SGHNT, CDR2 YENEEA. The CDR3 spans 15 residues. The CDR3 DNA reads as TGTGCCAGCAGCTTAGATATCCTAGCGGACAATGAGCAGTTCTTC. Translation: CASSLDILADNEQFF.

V and J are TRBV29-1 and TRBJ2-7, with 9 nucleotides matching TRBD1. The CDR3 is made up of 13 amino acids. The ends lost 4 bases at V and 4 bases at J; junction bases unmatched: 5. Germline lookup yields CDR1 SQVTM and CDR2 ANQGSEA. CDR3 nucleotide sequence: TGCAGCGTTGCCGGGACAGGGCCATACGAGCAGTACTTC. Translated, it gives CSVAGTGPYEQYF.

This clone showed up just once. The CDR3 is CASSPDRTRGGNTIYF. The CDR3 DNA reads TGTGCCAGCAGCCCTGACAGGACCCGGGGGGGAAACACCATATATTTT. J is TRBJ1-3 and V is TRBV5-4; perhaps TRBD1 as D (6 bases). The V end lost 4 bases, the J end lost 4 bases, and 18 bases lay between the germline ends. Germline CDR1 reads SGHNT; CDR2 reads YYREEE (reference sequence). The length of the CDR3 is 16 residues.

A remark on this clone: The same CDR3 arises from other DNA sequences in this sample as well. The J gene is TRBJ2-4, the V gene TRBV29-1; TRBD1 agrees at 11 bases. The germline V gene encodes CDR1 SQVTM and CDR2 ANQGSEA. This CDR3 contains 12 residues. J was trimmed by 8 bases and V by 4 bases; bases with no gene match: 1. The CDR3 nucleotides read TGCAGCGTTGGGACAGGGGGCGACATTCAGTACTTC. Residues: CSVGTGGDIQYF.

The chain couples TRBV7-2 to TRBJ2-4; D is ambiguous. V lost 5 bases and J 0 bases, leaving 11 bases between the germline ends. The CDR3 length is 15 residues. Per germline, CDR1 SGHTA and CDR2 FQGNSA. CDR3 sequence reads: CASSQTSPAKNIQYF. Here the CDR3 DNA reads TGTGCCAGCAGCCAGACATCCCCAGCCAAAAACATTCAGTACTTC.

Concerning this clone itself: Other DNA sequences within the sample encode an identical CDR3. The chain uses TRBV5-1 and TRBJ2-3, with 8 bases fitting TRBD2. The germline V gene encodes CDR1 SGHRS and CDR2 YFSETQ. This CDR3 is 15 amino acids long. The V segment lost 0 bases and the J segment 2 bases; nucleotides outside the gene matches: 2. The CDR3 loop reads CASSLVLADTDTQYF. As DNA, the CDR3 is TGCGCCAGCAGCTTGGTACTAGCGGACACAGATACGCAGTATTTT. The full variable domain, rest sourced from reference TRBV5-1 and TRBJ2-3, is KAGVTQTPRYLIKTRGQQVTLSCSPISGHRSVSWYQQTPGQGLQFLFEYFSETQRNKGNFPGRFSGRQFSNSRSEMNVSTLELGDSALYLCASSLVLADTDTQYFGPGTRLTVL.

The J gene is TRBJ1-5, the V gene TRBV10-2; 9 bases match TRBD1. The CDR3 extends over 14 amino acids. CDR1 and CDR2 (germline): WSHSY, SAAADI. After removal of 10 bases from V and 7 bases from J, the junction contained 11 bases not matched to a gene. The CDR3 region is CATGIDRGDQPQHF. The CDR3 DNA is TGCGCCACCGGAATCGACAGGGGGGACCAGCCCCAGCATTTT.

This sequence joins TRBV6-5 and TRBJ2-3; D gene unclear. Germline V gene data show CDR1 as MNHEY and CDR2 as SVGAGI. The CDR3 is made up of 14 amino acids. Deletions cut 0 bases from V and 6 bases from J, with 10 bases between. The CDR3 reads CASSYSNLVDTQYF. The CDR3 DNA sequence: TGTGCCAGCAGTTACTCGAACCTTGTGGATACGCAGTATTTT.

The V call is TRBV4-1, the J call TRBJ2-6, with D perhaps matching TRBD2 (6 bases). V was trimmed by 3 bases and J by 0 bases, leaving 21 bases between them. The CDR3 sequence is 20 residues long. Germline V gene lookup returns CDR1 MGHRA and CDR2 YSYEKL. CDR3 loop: CASSQRDQLIRLSGANVLTF. The DNA of the CDR3 is TGCGCCAGCAGCCAGCGGGACCAACTAATTCGTCTCTCTGGGGCCAACGTCCTGACTTTC.

The gene calls are TRBV6-1 and TRBJ1-2; weak D call: TRBD1 (5 bases). The CDR3 has 15 amino acids. Germline V CDR1 and CDR2: MNHNS, SASEGT. The V end was cut by 4 bases, the J end by 3 bases, with 15 bases between. The CDR3 here is CASSVTGGGDYGYTF. The DNA of the CDR3 is TGTGCCAGCAGTGTCACTGGGGGAGGGGACTATGGCTACACCTTC.

The chain is built from TRBV18 and TRBJ2-4; 8 positions agree with TRBD1. V lost 4 bases to trimming and J lost 1 base; unmatched junction nucleotides: 3. CDR3 length: 15 amino acids. The germline V gene has CDR1 KGHSH and CDR2 LQKENI. CDR3: CASSRDRSAKNIQYF. The CDR3 DNA follows: TGTGCCAGCTCACGGGACAGGTCGGCCAAAAACATTCAGTACTTC.

In its sample, this clone was seen once. The chain couples TRBV9 to TRBJ2-1; TRBD2 is a possible D gene (6 bases). This CDR3 has 15 residues. Trimming took off 4 bases at V and 6 bases at J, with 17 bases between the two ends. CDR1 and CDR2 (germline): SGDLS, YYNGEE. As DNA, the CDR3 is TGTGCCAGCAGCCCCCGCGGGGATGGATTCAATGAGCAGTTCTTC. Its protein product is CASSPRGDGFNEQFF.